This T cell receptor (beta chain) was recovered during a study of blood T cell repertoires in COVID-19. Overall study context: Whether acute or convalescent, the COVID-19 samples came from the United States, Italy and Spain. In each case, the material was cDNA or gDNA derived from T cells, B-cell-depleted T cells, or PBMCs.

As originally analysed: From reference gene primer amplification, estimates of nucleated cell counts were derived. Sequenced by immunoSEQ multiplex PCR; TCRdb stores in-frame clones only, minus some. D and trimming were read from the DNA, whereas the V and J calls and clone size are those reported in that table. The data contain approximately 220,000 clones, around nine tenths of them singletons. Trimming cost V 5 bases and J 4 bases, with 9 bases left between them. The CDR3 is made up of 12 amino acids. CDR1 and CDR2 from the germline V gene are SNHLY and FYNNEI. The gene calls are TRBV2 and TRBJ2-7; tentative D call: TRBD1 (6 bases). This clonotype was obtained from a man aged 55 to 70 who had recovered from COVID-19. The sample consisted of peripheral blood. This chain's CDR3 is CASSTDSYEQYF. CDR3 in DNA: TGTGCCAGCAGTACGGACAGTTACGAGCAGTACTTC.